The table lists the clone carrying this T cell receptor (beta chain) with many counts. Its antigen is unidentified. TCRdb processed the 5' RACE reads anew with MiXCR; each CDR3 protein has one entry. The repertoire holds roughly 120,000 distinct CDR3 sequences, with approximately 10% as singletons. V was trimmed by 6 bases and J by 5 bases, leaving 19 bases between them. There are 15 residues in the CDR3. Germline lookup yields CDR1 SGHNT and CDR2 YYREEE (reference sequence). The sample's time point: blood at routine non-recurrence follow-up after resection. The entry originates in a study of spatial heterogeneity in lung cancer. Study at large: A consistent excess of beta-chain over alpha-chain sequences was detected.

Study results and caveats: Ubiquitous expanded tumor TCRs showed up in blood more at resection than follow-up.

Sample: PBMCs, taken at follow-up. The clonotype originates from a female donor with early-stage non-small cell lung cancer. The chain uses TRBV5-4 and TRBJ2-3; no clear D gene. The CDR3, as DNA: TGTGCCAGCACCAGAAAGCAGGCAGACGGAGATACGCAGTATTTT. Protein product: CASTRKQADGDTQYF.